This T cell receptor (beta chain) was sequenced in a study of cytomegalovirus exposure and HLA in healthy donors. Concerning this clone itself: Its matching antigen is unknown.

Nominally healthy donors were sampled, though unrecorded immune exposures were likely. The PCR ran on 60 Vbeta and 13 Jbeta primers. The repertoire was sequenced with immunoSEQ multiplex PCR; TCRdb's copy has only in-frame clones and lacks some. Among about 64,000 clones listed, approximately 70% were seen once. The CDR3 contains 13 residues. Trimming cost V 5 bases and J 7 bases, with 11 bases left between them. Per germline, CDR1 SGHAT and CDR2 FQNNGV. Notes on the study in general: There were 150 to 200 TCR beta chains listed as cytomegalovirus-associated.

The source of this sequence is a male donor in good health and CMV-seropositive. The rearrangement links TRBV11-2 to TRBJ1-4, with unresolved D. Material: PBMCs. The CDR3 sequence is CASSAPGGEKLFF. The CDR3 DNA sequence: TGTGCCAGCAGCGCCCCGGGTGGTGAAAAACTGTTTTTT.